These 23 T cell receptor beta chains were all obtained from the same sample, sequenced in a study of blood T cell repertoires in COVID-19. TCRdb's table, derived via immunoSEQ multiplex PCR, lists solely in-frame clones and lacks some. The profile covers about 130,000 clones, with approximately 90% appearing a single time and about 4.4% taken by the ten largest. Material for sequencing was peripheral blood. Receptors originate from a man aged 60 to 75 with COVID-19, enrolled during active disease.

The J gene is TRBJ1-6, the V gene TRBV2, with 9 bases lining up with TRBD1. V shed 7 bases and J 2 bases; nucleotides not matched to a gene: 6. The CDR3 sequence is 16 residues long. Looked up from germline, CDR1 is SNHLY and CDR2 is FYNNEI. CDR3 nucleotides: TGTGCCAGCAAGAGGGACAGGGTTACCTATAATTCACCCCTCCACTTT. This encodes CASKRDRVTYNSPLHF.

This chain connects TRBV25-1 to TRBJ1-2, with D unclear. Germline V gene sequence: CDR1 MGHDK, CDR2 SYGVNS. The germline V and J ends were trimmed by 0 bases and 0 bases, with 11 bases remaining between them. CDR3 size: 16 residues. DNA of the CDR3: TGTGCCAGCAGTGAATATGGTGGAGGAGCTAACTATGGCTACACCTTC. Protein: CASSEYGGGANYGYTF.

The CDR3 loop reads CASTRLPGQFLKQYF. For the CDR3, the DNA is TGTGCCAGCACCCGCCTACCGGGACAGTTTCTTAAGCAGTACTTC. V is TRBV5-5 and J is TRBJ2-7; 7 positions agree with TRBD1. The CDR3 totals 15 residues. V shed 6 bases, J shed 8 bases, and the junction held 17 bases outside the gene matches. Germline CDR1 reads SGHKS; CDR2 reads YYEKEE (reference sequence).

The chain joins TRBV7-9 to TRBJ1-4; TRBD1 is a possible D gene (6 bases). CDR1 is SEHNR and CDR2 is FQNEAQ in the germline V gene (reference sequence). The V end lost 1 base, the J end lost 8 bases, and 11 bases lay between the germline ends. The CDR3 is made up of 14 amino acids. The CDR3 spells CASSLVGAGEKLFF. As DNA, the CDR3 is TGTGCCAGCAGCTTAGTGGGGGCAGGGGAAAAACTGTTTTTT.

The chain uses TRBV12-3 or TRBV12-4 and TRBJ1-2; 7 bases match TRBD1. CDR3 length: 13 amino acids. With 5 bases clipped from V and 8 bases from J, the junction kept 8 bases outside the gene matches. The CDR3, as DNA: TGTGCCAGCAGTCGTAGGACAGGATCCGGCTACACCTTC. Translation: CASSRRTGSGYTF.

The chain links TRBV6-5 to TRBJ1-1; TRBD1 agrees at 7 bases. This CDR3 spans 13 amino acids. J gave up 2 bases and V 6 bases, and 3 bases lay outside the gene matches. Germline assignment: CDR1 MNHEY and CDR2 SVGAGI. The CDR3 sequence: CASSRGINTEAFF. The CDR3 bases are TGTGCCAGCAGCAGGGGGATAAACACTGAAGCTTTCTTT.

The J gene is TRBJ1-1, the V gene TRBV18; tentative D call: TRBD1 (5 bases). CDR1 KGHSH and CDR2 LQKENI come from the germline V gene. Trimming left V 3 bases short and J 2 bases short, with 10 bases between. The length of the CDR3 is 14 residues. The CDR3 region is CASSPWQGNTEAFF. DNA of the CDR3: TGTGCCAGCTCACCGTGGCAGGGAAACACTGAAGCTTTCTTT.

This chain's CDR3 is CASSVVTGGNYGYTF. The CDR3 DNA follows: TGTGCCAGCAGCGTAGTGACAGGGGGGAACTATGGCTACACCTTC. The V call is TRBV9, the J call TRBJ1-2; 9 bases fit TRBD1. Unmatched junction bases numbered 2, after V lost 0 bases and J lost 2 bases. This CDR3 contains 15 residues. Per the germline V gene, CDR1 is SGDLS and CDR2 is YYNGEE.

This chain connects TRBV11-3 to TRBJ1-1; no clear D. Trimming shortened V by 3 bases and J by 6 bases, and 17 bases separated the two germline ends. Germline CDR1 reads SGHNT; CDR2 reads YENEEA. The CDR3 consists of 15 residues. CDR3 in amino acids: CASSFIWGGSSEAFF. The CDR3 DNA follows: TGTGCCAGCAGCTTTATCTGGGGAGGATCGTCTGAAGCTTTCTTT.

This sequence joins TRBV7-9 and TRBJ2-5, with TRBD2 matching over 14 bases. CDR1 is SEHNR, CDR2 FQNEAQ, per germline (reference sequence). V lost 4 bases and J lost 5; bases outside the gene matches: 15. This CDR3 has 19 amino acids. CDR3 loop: CASSSRDMTSGGAWETQYF. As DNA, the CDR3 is TGTGCCAGCAGCTCGCGCGACATGACTAGCGGGGGGGCGTGGGAGACCCAGTACTTC.

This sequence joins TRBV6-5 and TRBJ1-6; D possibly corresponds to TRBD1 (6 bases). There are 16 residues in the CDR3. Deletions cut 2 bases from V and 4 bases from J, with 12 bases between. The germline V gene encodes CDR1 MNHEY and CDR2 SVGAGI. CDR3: CASSYGQSRYNSPLHF. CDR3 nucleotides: TGTGCCAGCAGTTACGGACAGTCTAGATATAATTCACCCCTCCACTTT.

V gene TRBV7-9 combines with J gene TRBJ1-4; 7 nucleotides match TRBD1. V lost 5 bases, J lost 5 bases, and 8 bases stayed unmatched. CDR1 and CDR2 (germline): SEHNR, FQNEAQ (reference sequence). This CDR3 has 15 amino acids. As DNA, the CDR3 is TGTGCCAGCAGCGCCACAGGGGCAGTGAATGAAAAACTGTTTTTT. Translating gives CASSATGAVNEKLFF.

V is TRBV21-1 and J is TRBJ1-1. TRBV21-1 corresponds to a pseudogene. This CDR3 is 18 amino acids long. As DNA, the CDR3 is TGTGCCAGCAGCGCAAGAGTCGGGAGGCCAGATGGGGACACTGAAGCTTTCTTT. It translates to CASSARVGRPDGDTEAFF.

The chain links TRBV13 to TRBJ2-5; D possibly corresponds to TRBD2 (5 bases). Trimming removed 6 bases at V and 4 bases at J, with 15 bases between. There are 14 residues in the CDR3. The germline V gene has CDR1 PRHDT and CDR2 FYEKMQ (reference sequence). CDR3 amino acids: CASSSLGVRETQYF. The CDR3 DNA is TGTGCCAGCAGTTCTCTCGGGGTCAGAGAGACCCAGTACTTC.

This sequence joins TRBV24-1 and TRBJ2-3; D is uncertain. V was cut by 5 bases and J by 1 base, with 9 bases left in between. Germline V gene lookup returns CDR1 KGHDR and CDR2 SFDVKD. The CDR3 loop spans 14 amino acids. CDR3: CATSVSGGTDTQYF. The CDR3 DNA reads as TGTGCCACCAGTGTTTCAGGCGGCACAGATACGCAGTATTTT.

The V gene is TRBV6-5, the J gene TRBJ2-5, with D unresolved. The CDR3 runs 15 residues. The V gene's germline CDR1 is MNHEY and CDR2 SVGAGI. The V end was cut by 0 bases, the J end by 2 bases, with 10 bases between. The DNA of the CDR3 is TGTGCCAGCAGTTACTCTGGCGGTTCACAAGAGACCCAGTACTTC. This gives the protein CASSYSGGSQETQYF.

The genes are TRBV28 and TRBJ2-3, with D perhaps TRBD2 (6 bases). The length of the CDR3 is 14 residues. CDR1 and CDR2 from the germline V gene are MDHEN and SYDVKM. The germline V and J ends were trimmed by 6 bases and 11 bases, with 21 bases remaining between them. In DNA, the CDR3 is TGTGCCAGCAGCCCCCCGGTGGGGGGTATCCAGCAGTATTTT. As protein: CASSPPVGGIQQYF.

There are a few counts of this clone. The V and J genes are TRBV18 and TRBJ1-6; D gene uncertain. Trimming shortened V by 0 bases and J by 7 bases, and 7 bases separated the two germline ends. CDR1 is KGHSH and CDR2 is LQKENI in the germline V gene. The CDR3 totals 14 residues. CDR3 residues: CASSPPSENSPLHF. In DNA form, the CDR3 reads TGTGCCAGCTCACCACCGTCGGAGAATTCACCCCTCCACTTT.

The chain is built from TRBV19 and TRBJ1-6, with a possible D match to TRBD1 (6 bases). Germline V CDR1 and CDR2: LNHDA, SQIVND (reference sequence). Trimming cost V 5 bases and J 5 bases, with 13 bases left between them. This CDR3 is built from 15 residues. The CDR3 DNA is TGTGCCAGTAGTTCGGGACACCTAGATAATTCACCCCTCCACTTT. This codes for CASSSGHLDNSPLHF.

The CDR3 DNA reads as TGCGCCAGCAGCCAAGACGGTGAGCAGTTCTTC. Encoded protein: CASSQDGEQFF. V usage is TRBV4-1 and J usage is TRBJ2-1; D uncertain. V lost 0 bases and J lost 9, with 3 bases in between. The germline V gene encodes CDR1 MGHRA and CDR2 YSYEKL. This CDR3 region has 11 residues.

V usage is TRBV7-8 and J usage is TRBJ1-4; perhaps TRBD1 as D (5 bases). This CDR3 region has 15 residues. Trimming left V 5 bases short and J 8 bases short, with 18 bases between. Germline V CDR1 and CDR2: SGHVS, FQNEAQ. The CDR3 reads CASSTRMVKGEKLFF. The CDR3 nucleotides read TGTGCCAGCAGCACCCGGATGGTAAAGGGGGAAAAACTGTTTTTT.

CDR3 amino acids: CASSEGGDSGPGSNQPQHF. In DNA, the CDR3 is TGTGCCAGCAGTGAAGGCGGGGACAGCGGACCTGGTAGCAATCAGCCCCAGCATTTT. The chain carries TRBV6-1 and TRBJ1-5; 7 nucleotides line up with TRBD1. Germline assignment: CDR1 MNHNS and CDR2 SASEGT. The ends lost 1 base at V and 0 bases at J; junction bases unmatched: 12. This CDR3 contains 19 residues.

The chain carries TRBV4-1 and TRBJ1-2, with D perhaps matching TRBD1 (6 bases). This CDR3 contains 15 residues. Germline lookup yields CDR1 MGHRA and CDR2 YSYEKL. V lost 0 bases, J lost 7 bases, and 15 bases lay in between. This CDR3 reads CASSQEGQGRGGYTF. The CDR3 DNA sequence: TGCGCCAGCAGCCAAGAAGGCCAGGGGAGGGGTGGCTACACCTTC.